This T cell receptor beta chain appears in the sequencing data of a study of blood T cells in healthy people across ages (dated by TCRdb to the mid-2010s). A note on the overall study: In model experiments, template switching captured roughly one uniquely barcoded TCR beta cDNA molecule for every two T cells. Age-related changes in TCR beta repertoire diversity were measured in the study by deep sequencing normalized with unique cDNA molecular identifiers. Four age groups were formed from the donors: young (average roughly 15 years), middle-aged (less than 40), aged (62) and long-lived (around 82). To avoid experimental bias, donors of different ages were distributed randomly across sequencing lanes. Using the same blood draw, the study looked at two additional independent replicas of 1 million unique cDNA reads for two donors, one aged 18 to 29 and the other aged 80 or older. Broader findings and caveats from the paper: Observed TCR beta diversity correlated strongly with the percentage of naive T cells measured by flow cytometry. Because donor CMV infection status was unknown, age-related changes in expanded clonotypes were potentially confounded. Observed TCR beta diversity per million T cells fell roughly linearly with age, and a significant reduction was already apparent by age roughly 40. Compared with the aged group, the long-lived group had more naive CD4+ T cells, fewer expanded clones and increased TCR diversity, a pattern suggesting age selection. Since profiling was done on bulk unsorted PBMCs, naive and antigen-experienced compartments could not be conclusively compared. Estimates of total diversity from one million sequenced T cells were regarded as lower bounds and underestimates.

The CDR3 runs 14 residues from the cysteine to the phenylalanine. The entry retains the CDR3 DNA only, 42 bases that are in frame from base 1. The CDR1 and CDR2 encoded by the germline V gene are SGHRS and YFSETQ. The library was obtained by 5' RACE. This sample was sequenced with an Illumina HiSeq 2500. A second roughly 6 to 11 cycle PCR used a sample-barcoded 5' primer and a J-beta primer mix. A unique molecular identifier was introduced onto each TCR beta cDNA molecule by a template-switch 5' adaptor carrying 12 random nucleotides. At least 2.5 million CDR3-containing paired-end reads were obtained from each sample. The Mint cDNA synthesis kit, primed by a TRBC-specific oligonucleotide, was used to synthesize first-strand cDNA from all RNA. After uracil-DNA glycosylase treatment, a first 18-cycle PCR used universal primers M1SS and BC2_uni_R on all cDNA. In the paper's pipeline: Each sample was normalized by randomly selecting 1 million high-quality reads, each carrying a distinct molecular identifier. Instead of being binned into consensus sequences, reads that shared molecular identifiers were thrown out. MiTCR, with a Q25 quality threshold and the strictest error-elimination algorithm, was used for CDR3 identification, clonotype clustering and error correction. A nonparametric unseen species model using Euler transformation provided a lower-bound estimate of total TCR beta diversity. TCRdb reprocessing: public reads trimmed at Q25 with fastp, clones called with MiXCR, in-frame beta chains kept. Identical CDR3 proteins give one entry, which carries the most common genes and DNA. The V and J calls and clone size are TCRdb's, not the authors'. This sample lists 1.5 million to 2 million distinct CDR3 sequences; roughly a third were detected once. Clones ranked in the top ten supply 11% of the sample.

This clonotype was counted once. The target of this receptor is not known. Base qualities are not recorded, but no much larger clone differs from it by a single base. Resting on one read, the evidence is weak. The roughly 38 donors, aged about 6 to 95 years, were systemically healthy Caucasian individuals from Russia. Each donor gave 8 to 10 milliliters of peripheral blood, drawn into EDTA-treated Vacutainer tubes. Ficoll-Paque density-gradient centrifugation was used to isolate PBMCs, with at least 6.5 million per sample. Trizol reagent was used to extract total RNA from the PBMCs, yielding at least 5.5 micrograms per sample. The percentages of naive CD45RAhigh/CD27high T cells were determined by flow cytometry on a PBMC aliquot from every donor.

The sequenced sample was blood. The receptor chain draws on TRBV5-1 and TRBJ2-5, with the D gene uncertain. TRBJ2-7 explains the end of the DNA better; the J call may be wrong. The sequence was obtained from a young woman in good health. The DNA is as follows: TGCGCCAGCAGCTTGGGGGCCGAGGTGGACGAGCAGTACTTC. Protein translation: CASSLGAEVDEQYF.